What follows are 30 T cell receptor beta chains derived from one specimen sequenced in a study of T cell changes during pregnancy in multiple sclerosis. Measured with immunoSEQ multiplex PCR; TCRdb has only the in-frame clones, and not every one. The sample records around 50,000 clones, over 90% being singletons. This specimen consisted of CD4+ T cells from peripheral blood mononuclear cells, obtained after pregnancy. The receptors here all came from a female donor in good health, enrolled as a control in a pregnancy study.

This clone has more than one count but fewer than ten. The rearrangement links TRBV10-1 to TRBJ2-1; TRBD2 might be the D (7 bases). Germline CDR1 is WNHNN and CDR2 is SYGVQD (reference sequence). With 6 bases removed from V and 9 bases from J, the gap between germline ends came to 18 bases. The CDR3 has 14 amino acids. The CDR3 sequence is CASSPLGGASEQFF. The CDR3 DNA reads TGCGCCAGCAGCCCGCTTGGGGGGGCCTCTGAGCAGTTCTTC.

The rearrangement uses TRBV5-1 and TRBJ2-5; TRBD2 is a possible D gene (6 bases). From germline, CDR1 is SGHRS and CDR2 YFSETQ. The V and J ends lost 5 bases and 3 bases respectively, with 11 bases between them. The CDR3 contains 13 residues. Here the CDR3 DNA reads TGCGCCAGCAGACGAGTAGCGGAAGAGACCCAGTACTTC. Its protein product is CASRRVAEETQYF.

Points on this clone: The junction shows a germline mismatch at one end, possibly a read error. The chain has TRBV7-7 and TRBJ1-5; a weak D match, TRBD1 (5 bases). Germline V CDR1 and CDR2: SSHAT, FNYEAQ (reference sequence). The length of the CDR3 is 15 residues. The CDR3 nucleotides read TGTGCTAGCAGATCAGGACACCTTAGCAATCAGCCCCAGCATTTT. Translating gives CASRSGHLSNQPQHF.

The gene calls are TRBV5-1 and TRBJ2-4, with D tentatively TRBD1 (5 bases). The V end lost 3 bases, the J end lost 0 bases, and 7 bases lay between the germline ends. The germline gives CDR1 SGHRS, CDR2 YFSETQ. The CDR3 is made up of 14 amino acids. CDR3 protein: CASSSTVAKNIQYF. Here the CDR3 DNA reads TGCGCCAGCAGCTCGACAGTAGCCAAAAACATTCAGTACTTC.

The rearrangement uses TRBV5-5 and TRBJ1-4; D is ambiguous. This CDR3 region has 13 residues. Germline V gene lookup returns CDR1 SGHKS and CDR2 YYEKEE (reference sequence). V lost 1 base, J lost 7 bases, and 8 bases lay in between. This CDR3 reads CASSLRGREKLFF. CDR3 DNA sequence: TGTGCCAGCAGCTTGCGCGGTCGTGAAAAACTGTTTTTT.

This chain uses TRBV7-3 with TRBJ2-1; the match to TRBD2 covers 16 bases. From germline, CDR1 is SGHTA and CDR2 FQGTGA. V was clipped by 3 bases and J by 0 bases; unmatched bases: 5. This CDR3 is built from 19 residues. The CDR3 reads CASSFPGTSGGASYNEQFF. CDR3 coding DNA: TGTGCCAGCAGCTTCCCCGGGACTAGCGGGGGGGCCTCCTACAATGAGCAGTTCTTC.

The gene calls are TRBV7-2 and TRBJ2-2; D might be TRBD2 (6 bases). Looked up from germline, CDR1 is SGHTA and CDR2 is FQGNSA. The CDR3 is 17 amino acids. V was pared by 1 base and J by 5 bases, with 17 bases between. CDR3 nucleotide sequence: TGTGCCAGCAGCTTAGTCCCCCCCTGGGGGAGGACCGGGGAGCTGTTTTTT. Its protein is CASSLVPPWGRTGELFF.

The V call is TRBV19, the J call TRBJ2-2; 10 bases are shared with TRBD1. CDR3 length equals 15 residues. Unmatched junction bases numbered 3, after V lost 3 bases and J lost 5 bases. Germline CDR1 LNHDA, CDR2 SQIVND (reference sequence). This CDR3 reads CASSMRTGGTGELFF. CDR3 sequence (DNA): TGTGCCAGTAGTATGAGGACAGGGGGAACCGGGGAGCTGTTTTTT.

The V gene is TRBV19, the J gene TRBJ2-1, with 9 bases fitting TRBD2. Germline lookup yields CDR1 LNHDA and CDR2 SQIVND (reference sequence). J was trimmed by 3 bases and V by 2 bases; bases with no gene match: 8. CDR3 size: 17 residues. The CDR3 sequence: CASSISLAGMSYNEQFF. The CDR3 nucleotides read TGTGCCAGTAGTATATCGCTAGCGGGGATGAGCTACAATGAGCAGTTCTTC.

The V call is TRBV27, the J call TRBJ2-7; 13 bases match TRBD2. V was pared by 3 bases and J by 0 bases, with 2 bases of the junction left unmatched. Germline-derived CDR1 and CDR2 are MNHEY and SMNVEV (reference sequence). The CDR3 loop spans 16 amino acids. DNA for the CDR3: TGTGCCAGCAGTTTCCGGACTAGCGGGAGCTCCTACGAGCAGTACTTC. As protein: CASSFRTSGSSYEQYF.

CDR3 in DNA: TGCAGCGTTGAAGGCGGATATAACACTGAAGCTTTCTTT. Protein: CSVEGGYNTEAFF. The chain has TRBV29-1 and TRBJ1-1; the D is unclear. The V end lost 1 base, the J end lost 2 bases, and 8 bases lay between the germline ends. The CDR3 loop spans 13 amino acids. Germline V lookup: CDR1 SQVTM, CDR2 ANQGSEA. Using reference TRBV29-1 and TRBJ1-1 for the parts outside the CDR3, the full variable domain is SAVISQKPSRDICQRGTSLTIQCQVDSQVTMMFWYRQQPGQSLTLIATANQGSEATYESGFVIDKFPISRPNLTFSTLTVSNMSPEDSSIYLCSVEGGYNTEAFFGQGTRLTVV.

The CDR3 sequence: CASSPAGGPSNEQFF. Here the CDR3 DNA reads TGTGCCAGCAGCCCAGCGGGAGGGCCGAGCAATGAGCAGTTCTTC. V usage is TRBV28 and J usage is TRBJ2-1; 10 nucleotides line up with TRBD2. Germline CDR1 reads MDHEN; CDR2 reads SYDVKM. Losses at the gene ends were 6 bases for V and 6 bases for J; bases not matched to a gene: 8. CDR3 length: 15 amino acids.

The chain combines TRBV19 with TRBJ1-1; 8 nucleotides align to TRBD1. Germline CDR1 and CDR2: LNHDA and SQIVND (reference sequence). With 7 bases clipped from V and 0 bases from J, the junction kept 4 bases outside the gene matches. This CDR3 comprises 14 residues. The CDR3 is CASMADRVNTEAFF. In nucleotides, the CDR3 is TGTGCCAGTATGGCGGACAGGGTGAACACTGAAGCTTTCTTT.

The chain couples TRBV6-5 to TRBJ1-1; D unresolved. V lost 8 bases and J lost 4, with 8 bases in between. Germline CDR1 is MNHEY and CDR2 is SVGAGI. CDR3 length: 11 amino acids. In DNA, the CDR3 is TGTGCCAGCTGGACTGTCACTGAAGCTTTCTTT. This translates into CASWTVTEAFF.

To note about this clone: A read error may produce the germline difference seen at one junction end. The CDR3 region is CASSEDRLVHF. Here the CDR3 DNA reads TGTGCCAGCAGTGAGGACCGACTAGTCCACTTC. V and J are TRBV6-1 and TRBJ2-5; D perhaps matches TRBD2 (6 bases). There are 11 residues in the CDR3. Germline values: CDR1 MNHNS, CDR2 SASEGT.

The table lists this clone with a few counts. This chain uses TRBV7-2 with TRBJ1-2; possibly TRBD1 for D (5 bases). Germline-derived CDR1 and CDR2 are SGHTA and FQGNSA. The CDR3 sequence is 15 residues long. Trimming left V 4 bases short and J 2 bases short, with 14 bases between. The CDR3 protein is CASSSRRGENYGYTF. The CDR3 DNA sequence: TGTGCCAGCAGCTCAAGGAGGGGTGAAAACTATGGCTACACCTTC.

The rearrangement uses TRBV10-1 and TRBJ2-1; TRBD2 matches 13 bases. V shed 4 bases and J 7 bases; nucleotides not matched to a gene: 7. Germline values: CDR1 WNHNN, CDR2 SYGVQD (reference sequence). The CDR3 covers 16 residues. CDR3 sequence: CASSGLAGGRGNEQFF. Here the CDR3 DNA reads TGCGCCAGCAGTGGACTAGCGGGGGGCCGGGGAAATGAGCAGTTCTTC.

The rearrangement uses TRBV10-3 and TRBJ1-2; 11 bases map to TRBD1. Germline CDR1 and CDR2: ENHRY and SYGVKD. This CDR3 is 12 amino acids long. The ends lost 10 bases at V and 8 bases at J; junction bases unmatched: 6. The CDR3 sequence: CATEGQGDGYTF. The CDR3 coding sequence is TGTGCCACCGAGGGACAGGGGGACGGCTACACCTTC.

V is TRBV7-2 and J is TRBJ1-5, with no clear D. Trimming removed 6 bases from V and 2 bases from J, with 8 bases in between. The CDR3 runs to 13 residues. The germline CDR1 and CDR2 sequences are SGHTA and FQGNSA. CDR3 in DNA: TGTGCCAGCAGTTACCGAGGCAATCAGCCCCAGCATTTT. Translated, it gives CASSYRGNQPQHF.

This clone occurred once. V and J are TRBV28 and TRBJ1-1; TRBD1 agrees at 8 bases. V lost 8 bases and J lost 6; bases outside the gene matches: 8. The CDR3 runs 13 residues. Germline lookup yields CDR1 MDHEN and CDR2 SYDVKM. The CDR3 is CASGGQGQPEAFF. The CDR3 nucleotides are TGTGCCAGCGGTGGACAGGGCCAGCCTGAAGCTTTCTTT. Full variable domain (rest looked up from reference TRBV28 and TRBJ1-1): DVKVTQSSRYLVKRTGEKVFLECVQDMDHENMFWYRQDPGLGLRLIYFSYDVKMKEKGDIPEGYSVSREKKERFSLILESASTNQTSMYLCASGGQGQPEAFFGQGTRLTVV.

This clone was seen just once. The chain combines TRBV15 with TRBJ2-1; 11 bases map to TRBD2. The CDR3 runs to 16 residues. Trimming cost V 0 bases and J 4 bases; bases outside gene matches: 2. Germline lookup yields CDR1 LNHNV and CDR2 YYDKDF (reference sequence). CDR3 sequence: CATSRELAGEYNEQFF. In DNA, the CDR3 is TGTGCCACCAGCAGAGAACTAGCGGGGGAATACAATGAGCAGTTCTTC.

The chain employs TRBV2 and TRBJ2-1; D is unclear. Looked up from germline, CDR1 is SNHLY and CDR2 is FYNNEI. The CDR3 loop spans 14 amino acids. Trimming shortened V by 8 bases and J by 3 bases, and 14 bases separated the two germline ends. Written as DNA, the CDR3 is TGTGCCAGCCTACTAAAAGTAGGCTACAATGAGCAGTTCTTC. Translation gives CASLLKVGYNEQFF.

This chain joins TRBV7-3 and TRBJ2-2; TRBD2 matches at 10 bases. V shed 3 bases and J 4 bases; nucleotides not matched to a gene: 2. The CDR3 covers 15 residues. CDR1 and CDR2 from the germline V gene are SGHTA and FQGTGA. In DNA form, the CDR3 reads TGTGCCAGCAGCTTGAGCGGGGGGGTCACCGGGGAGCTGTTTTTT. It yields the protein CASSLSGGVTGELFF.

CDR3 amino acids: CASRGTGGLETQYF. The CDR3 DNA follows: TGTGCCAGCAGGGGGACAGGGGGTCTAGAGACCCAGTACTTC. The V and J genes are TRBV7-9 and TRBJ2-5; 11 positions match TRBD1. Germline V gene lookup returns CDR1 SEHNR and CDR2 FQNEAQ (reference sequence). The CDR3 runs to 14 residues. Trimming cost V 6 bases and J 4 bases; bases outside gene matches: 4. The full variable domain, its missing parts supplied by reference TRBV7-9 and TRBJ2-5, is DTGVSQNPRHKITKRGQNVTFRCDPISEHNRLYWYRQTLGQGPEFLTYFQNEAQLEKSRLLSDRFSAERPKGSFSTLEIQRTEQGDSAMYLCASRGTGGLETQYFGPGTRLLVL.

The V call is TRBV7-8, the J call TRBJ2-3; 7 bases align to TRBD2. V was pared by 1 base and J by 1 base, with 5 bases of the junction left unmatched. The CDR3 length is 16 residues. In germline, CDR1 is SGHVS, CDR2 FQNEAQ. The CDR3 loop reads CASSLGLAGRTDTQYF. In DNA, the CDR3 is TGTGCCAGCAGCTTAGGACTAGCCGGCCGCACAGATACGCAGTATTTT. Using reference TRBV7-8 and TRBJ2-3 for the parts outside the CDR3, the full variable domain is GAGVSQSPRYKVAKRGQDVALRCDPISGHVSLFWYQQALGQGPEFLTYFQNEAQLDKSGLPSDRFFAERPEGSVSTLKIQRTQQEDSAVYLCASSLGLAGRTDTQYFGPGTRLTVL.

The chain employs TRBV6-6 and TRBJ2-5; D is undetermined. The end of the DNA is better explained by TRBJ2-7, so the J call may be wrong. From germline, CDR1 is MNHNY and CDR2 SVGAGI (reference sequence). The CDR3 totals 12 residues. The DNA for the CDR3 is TGTGCCAGCAGCAATCCTTGGTACGAGCAGTACTTC. Its translation is CASSNPWYEQYF.

V is TRBV15 and J is TRBJ1-2, with 8 bases fitting TRBD1. The CDR3 runs 14 residues. The trim removed 3 bases at V and 6 bases at J, leaving 6 bases unmatched. Germline-derived CDR1 and CDR2 are LNHNV and YYDKDF (reference sequence). The CDR3 nucleotides read TGTGCCACCAGCAGGGACAGGGTAGCCGATGGCTACACCTTC. Protein sequence: CATSRDRVADGYTF.

The V and J genes are TRBV4-1 and TRBJ2-2; TRBD1 is a possible D gene (5 bases). The CDR3 loop spans 14 amino acids. Germline CDR1 is MGHRA and CDR2 is YSYEKL. Between the trimmed V and J ends, which lost 3 bases and 7 bases, there was a span of 12 bases. CDR3 protein: CASSQIGAIGELFF. Written as DNA, the CDR3 is TGCGCCAGCAGCCAGATAGGGGCGATCGGGGAGCTGTTTTTT.

This clone was counted at least ten times. This chain joins TRBV10-2 and TRBJ2-7; 8 bases fit TRBD2. This CDR3 is built from 16 residues. CDR1 and CDR2 from the germline V gene are WSHSY and SAAADI. Losses at the gene ends were 3 bases for V and 0 bases for J; bases not matched to a gene: 7. The CDR3 region is CASSDPGGGSSYEQYF. The CDR3 DNA sequence: TGCGCCAGCAGTGACCCCGGCGGGGGGAGCTCCTACGAGCAGTACTTC.

The chain joins TRBV6-1 to TRBJ2-7; TRBD2 agrees at 8 bases. Germline V lookup: CDR1 MNHNS, CDR2 SASEGT. CDR3 length equals 13 residues. The junction had 6 bases not matched to a gene; V was cut back by 8 bases and J by 3 bases. This CDR3 is CASRTSRNYEQYF. CDR3 coding DNA: TGTGCCAGCCGGACTAGCCGAAACTACGAGCAGTACTTC.